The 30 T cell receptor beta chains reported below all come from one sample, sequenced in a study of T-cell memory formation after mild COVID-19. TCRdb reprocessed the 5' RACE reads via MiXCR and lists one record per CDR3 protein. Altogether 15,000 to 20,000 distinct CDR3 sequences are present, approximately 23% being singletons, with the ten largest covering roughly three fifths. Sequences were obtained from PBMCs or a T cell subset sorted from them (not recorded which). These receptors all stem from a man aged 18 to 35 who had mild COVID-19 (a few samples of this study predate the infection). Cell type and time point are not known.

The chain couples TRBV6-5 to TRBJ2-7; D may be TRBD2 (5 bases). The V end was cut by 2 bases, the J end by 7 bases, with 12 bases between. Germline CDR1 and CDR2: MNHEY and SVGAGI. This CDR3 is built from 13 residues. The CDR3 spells CASSYGPRREQYF. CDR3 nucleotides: TGTGCCAGCAGTTACGGTCCCAGGAGGGAGCAGTACTTC.

Here the CDR3 DNA reads TGTGCCATCAGTGCTGACAGCGTTACTGAGACCCAGTACTTC. Protein sequence: CAISADSVTETQYF. The chain uses TRBV10-3 and TRBJ2-5; D possibly corresponds to TRBD1 (5 bases). Germline V gives CDR1 ENHRY, CDR2 SYGVKD. The CDR3 loop spans 14 amino acids. Trimming took off 4 bases at V and 5 bases at J, with 14 bases between the two ends.

Here the CDR3 DNA reads TGCGCCAGCAGCTTGGTGCCAGGGGTCTCCTACGAGCAGTACTTC. Translating it yields CASSLVPGVSYEQYF. V usage is TRBV5-1 and J usage is TRBJ2-7; D possibly corresponds to TRBD1 (6 bases). V shed 0 bases and J shed 0 bases, with 10 bases lying between them. CDR3 size: 15 residues. Looked up from germline, CDR1 is SGHRS and CDR2 is YFSETQ.

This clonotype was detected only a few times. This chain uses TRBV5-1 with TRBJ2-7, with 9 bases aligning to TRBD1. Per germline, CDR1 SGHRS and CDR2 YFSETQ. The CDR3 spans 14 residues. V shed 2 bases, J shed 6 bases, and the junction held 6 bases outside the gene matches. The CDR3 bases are TGCGCCAGCAGCTTTGGGGACAGGGAAGGCGAGCAGTACTTC. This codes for CASSFGDREGEQYF.

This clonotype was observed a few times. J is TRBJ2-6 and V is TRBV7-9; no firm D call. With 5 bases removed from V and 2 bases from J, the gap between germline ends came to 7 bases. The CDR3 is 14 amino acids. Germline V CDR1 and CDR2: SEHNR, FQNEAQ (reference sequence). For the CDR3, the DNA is TGTGCCAGCAGCCGACCCCCTGGGGCCAACGTCCTGACTTTC. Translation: CASSRPPGANVLTF.

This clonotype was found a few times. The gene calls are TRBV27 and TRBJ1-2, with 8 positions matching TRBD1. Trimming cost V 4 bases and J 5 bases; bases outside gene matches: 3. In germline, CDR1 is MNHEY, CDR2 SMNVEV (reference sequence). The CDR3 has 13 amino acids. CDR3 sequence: CASSWDRSYGYTF. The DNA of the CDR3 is TGTGCCAGCAGTTGGGACAGGAGTTATGGCTACACCTTC.

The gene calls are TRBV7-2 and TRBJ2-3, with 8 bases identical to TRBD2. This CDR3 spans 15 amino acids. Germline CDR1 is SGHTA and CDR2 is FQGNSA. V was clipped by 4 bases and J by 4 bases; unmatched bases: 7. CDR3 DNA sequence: TGTGCCAGCAGCTGGCGCCTAGCGGGCCCAGATACGCAGTATTTT. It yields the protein CASSWRLAGPDTQYF.

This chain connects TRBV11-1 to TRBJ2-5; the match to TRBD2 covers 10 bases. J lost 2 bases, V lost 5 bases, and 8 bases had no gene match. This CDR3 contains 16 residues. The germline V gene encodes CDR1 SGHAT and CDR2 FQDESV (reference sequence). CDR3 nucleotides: TGTGCCAGCAGCCCCCTGTTACTAGCGGGGCAAGAGACCCAGTACTTC. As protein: CASSPLLLAGQETQYF.

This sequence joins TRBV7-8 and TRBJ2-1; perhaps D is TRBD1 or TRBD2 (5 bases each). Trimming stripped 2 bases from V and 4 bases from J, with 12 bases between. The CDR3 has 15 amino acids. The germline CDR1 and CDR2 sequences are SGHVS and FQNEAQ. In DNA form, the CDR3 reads TGTGCCAGCAGCTTATGGGCAGGGACGTACAATGAGCAGTTCTTC. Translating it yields CASSLWAGTYNEQFF.

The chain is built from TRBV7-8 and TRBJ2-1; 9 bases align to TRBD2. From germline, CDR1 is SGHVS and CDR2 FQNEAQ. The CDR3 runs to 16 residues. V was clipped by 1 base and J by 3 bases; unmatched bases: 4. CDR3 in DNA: TGTGCCAGCAGCTTAGTGGGCGGGAGGGGCTACAATGAGCAGTTCTTC. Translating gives CASSLVGGRGYNEQFF.

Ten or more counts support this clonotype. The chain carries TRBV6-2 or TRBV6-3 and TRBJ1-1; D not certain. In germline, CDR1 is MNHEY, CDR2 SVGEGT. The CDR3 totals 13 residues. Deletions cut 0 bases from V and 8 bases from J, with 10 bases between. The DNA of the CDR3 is TGTGCCAGCAGTTACTCGGAGGGATGGGAAGCTTTCTTT. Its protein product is CASSYSEGWEAFF.

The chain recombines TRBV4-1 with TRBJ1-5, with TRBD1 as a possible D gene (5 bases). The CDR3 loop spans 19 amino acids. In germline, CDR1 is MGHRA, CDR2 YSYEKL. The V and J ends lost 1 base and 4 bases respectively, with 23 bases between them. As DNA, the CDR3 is TGCGCCAGCAGCCAAGGCCCAGGCAGGGCGCAAGGGTCAAATCAGCCCCAGCATTTT. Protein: CASSQGPGRAQGSNQPQHF.

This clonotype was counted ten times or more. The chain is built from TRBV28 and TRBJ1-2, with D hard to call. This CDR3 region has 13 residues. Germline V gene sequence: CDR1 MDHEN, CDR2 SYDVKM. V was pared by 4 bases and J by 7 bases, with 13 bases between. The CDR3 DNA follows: TGTGCCAGCAGTTCCCCCGCCATTATTGGCTACACCTTC. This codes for CASSSPAIIGYTF.

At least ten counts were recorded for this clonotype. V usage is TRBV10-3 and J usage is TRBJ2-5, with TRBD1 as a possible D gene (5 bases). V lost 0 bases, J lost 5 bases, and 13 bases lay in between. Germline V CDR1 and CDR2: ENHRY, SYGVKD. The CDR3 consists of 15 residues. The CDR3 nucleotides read TGTGCCATCAGTGAGTCACGTGACAGTCATGAGACCCAGTACTTC. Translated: CAISESRDSHETQYF.

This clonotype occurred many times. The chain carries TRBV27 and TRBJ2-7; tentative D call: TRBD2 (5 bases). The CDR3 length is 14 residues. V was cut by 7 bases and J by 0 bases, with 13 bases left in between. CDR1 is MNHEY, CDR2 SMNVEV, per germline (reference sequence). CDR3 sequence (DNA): TGTGCCAGCAAGGACTTCTCCGCCTCCTACGAGCAGTACTTC. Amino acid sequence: CASKDFSASYEQYF.

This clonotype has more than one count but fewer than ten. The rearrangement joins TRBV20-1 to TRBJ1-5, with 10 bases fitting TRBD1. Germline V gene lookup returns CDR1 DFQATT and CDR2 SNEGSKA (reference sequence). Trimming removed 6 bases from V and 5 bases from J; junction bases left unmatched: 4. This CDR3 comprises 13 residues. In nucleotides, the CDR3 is TGCAGTGCCCTGACAGGGGGCGATCAGCCCCAGCATTTT. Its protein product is CSALTGGDQPQHF.

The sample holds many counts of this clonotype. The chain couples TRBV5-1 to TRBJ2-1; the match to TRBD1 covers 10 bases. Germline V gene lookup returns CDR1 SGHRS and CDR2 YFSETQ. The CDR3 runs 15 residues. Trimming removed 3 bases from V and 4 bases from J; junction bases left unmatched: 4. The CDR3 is CASSSRDRGYNEQFF. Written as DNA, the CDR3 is TGCGCCAGCAGCTCCCGGGACAGGGGATACAATGAGCAGTTCTTC. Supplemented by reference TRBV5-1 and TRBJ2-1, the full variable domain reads KAGVTQTPRYLIKTRGQQVTLSCSPISGHRSVSWYQQTPGQGLQFLFEYFSETQRNKGNFPGRFSGRQFSNSRSEMNVSTLELGDSALYLCASSSRDRGYNEQFFGPGTRLTVL.

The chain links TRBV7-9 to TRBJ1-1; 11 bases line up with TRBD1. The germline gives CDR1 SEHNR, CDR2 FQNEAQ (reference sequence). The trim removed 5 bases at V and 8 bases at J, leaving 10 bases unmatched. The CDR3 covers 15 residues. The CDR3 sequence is CASSLGQGVNGEAFF. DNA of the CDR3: TGTGCCAGCAGCCTGGGACAGGGGGTCAACGGCGAAGCTTTCTTT.

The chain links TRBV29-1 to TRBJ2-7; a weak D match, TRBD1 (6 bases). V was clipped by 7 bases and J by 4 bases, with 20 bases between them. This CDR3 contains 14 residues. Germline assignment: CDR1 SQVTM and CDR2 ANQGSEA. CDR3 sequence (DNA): TGCAGCGCCAAGGGGGTTGCCAATACGTACGAGCAGTACTTC. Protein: CSAKGVANTYEQYF.

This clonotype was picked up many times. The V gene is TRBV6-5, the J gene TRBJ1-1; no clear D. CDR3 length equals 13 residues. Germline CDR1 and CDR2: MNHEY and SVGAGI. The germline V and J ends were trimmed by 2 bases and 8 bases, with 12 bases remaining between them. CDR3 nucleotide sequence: TGTGCCAGCAGTTACCGCCGCCGGGAAGAAGCTTTCTTT. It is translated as CASSYRRREEAFF.

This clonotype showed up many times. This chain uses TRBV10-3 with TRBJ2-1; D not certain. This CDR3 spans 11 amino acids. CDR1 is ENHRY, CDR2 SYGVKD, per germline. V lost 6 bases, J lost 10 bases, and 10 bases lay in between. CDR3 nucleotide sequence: TGTGCCATCAGGGGTGCCTACGAGCAGTTCTTC. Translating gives CAIRGAYEQFF.

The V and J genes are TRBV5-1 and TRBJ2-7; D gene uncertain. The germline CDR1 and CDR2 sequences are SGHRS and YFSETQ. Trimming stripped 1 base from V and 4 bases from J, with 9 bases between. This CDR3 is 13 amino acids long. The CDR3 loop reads CASSLSAIYEQYF. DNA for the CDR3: TGCGCCAGCAGCTTGTCAGCGATATACGAGCAGTACTTC.

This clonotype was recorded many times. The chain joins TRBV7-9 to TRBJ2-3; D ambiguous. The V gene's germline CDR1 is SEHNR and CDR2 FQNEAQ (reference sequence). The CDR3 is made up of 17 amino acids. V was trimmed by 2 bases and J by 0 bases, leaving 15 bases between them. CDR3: CASSLPPRGRSTDTQYF. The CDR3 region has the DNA TGTGCCAGCAGCTTACCCCCCAGAGGACGCAGCACAGATACGCAGTATTTT. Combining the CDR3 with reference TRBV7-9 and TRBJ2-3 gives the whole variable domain DTGVSQNPRHKITKRGQNVTFRCDPISEHNRLYWYRQTLGQGPEFLTYFQNEAQLEKSRLLSDRFSAERPKGSFSTLEIQRTEQGDSAMYLCASSLPPRGRSTDTQYFGPGTRLTVL.

CDR3 nucleotides: TGCAGTGCTATGCAGACTAGCGGGAGCTACGAGCAGTACTTC. It encodes CSAMQTSGSYEQYF. This chain connects TRBV20-1 to TRBJ2-7, with 12 bases matching TRBD2. Germline assignment: CDR1 DFQATT and CDR2 SNEGSKA (reference sequence). The CDR3 contains 14 residues. The J segment lost 3 bases and the V segment lost 4 bases, leaving 4 bases of the junction unmatched.

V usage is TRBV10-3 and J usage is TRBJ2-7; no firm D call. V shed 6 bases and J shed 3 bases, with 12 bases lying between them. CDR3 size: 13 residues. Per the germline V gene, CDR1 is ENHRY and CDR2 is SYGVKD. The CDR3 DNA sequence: TGTGCCATCAGCAACTCGGGCTACTACGAGCAGTACGTC. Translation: CAISNSGYYEQYV.

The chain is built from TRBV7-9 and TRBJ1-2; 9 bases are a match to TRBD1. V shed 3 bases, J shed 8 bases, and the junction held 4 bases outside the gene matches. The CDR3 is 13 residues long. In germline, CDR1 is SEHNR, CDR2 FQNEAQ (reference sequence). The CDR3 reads CASSLGQGQGYTF. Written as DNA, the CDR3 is TGTGCCAGCAGCTTGGGACAGGGACAGGGCTACACCTTC.

The CDR3: CASSPLEVRAEAFF. DNA for the CDR3: TGTGCCAGCAGCCCCCTGGAGGTCCGGGCTGAAGCTTTCTTT. V is TRBV12-3 or TRBV12-4 and J is TRBJ1-1, with unresolved D. V was trimmed by 6 bases and J by 6 bases, leaving 17 bases between them. The CDR3 is made up of 14 amino acids.

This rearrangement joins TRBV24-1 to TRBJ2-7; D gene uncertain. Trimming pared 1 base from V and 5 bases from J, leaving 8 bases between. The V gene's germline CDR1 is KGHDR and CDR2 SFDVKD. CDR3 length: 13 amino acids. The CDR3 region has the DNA TGTGCCACCAGTGATTTCATCGGAAACGAGCAGTACTTC. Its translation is CATSDFIGNEQYF.

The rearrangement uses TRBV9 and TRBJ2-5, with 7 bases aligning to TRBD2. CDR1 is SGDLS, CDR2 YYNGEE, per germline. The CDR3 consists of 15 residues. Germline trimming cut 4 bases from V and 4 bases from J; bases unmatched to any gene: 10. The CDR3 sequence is CASSYSTVAGETQYF. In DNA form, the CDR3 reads TGTGCCAGCAGCTACTCAACGGTAGCGGGAGAGACCCAGTACTTC.

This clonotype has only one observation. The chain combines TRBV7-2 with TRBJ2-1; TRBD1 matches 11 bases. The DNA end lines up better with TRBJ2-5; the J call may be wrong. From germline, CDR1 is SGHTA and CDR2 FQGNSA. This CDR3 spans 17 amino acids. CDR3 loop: CASSLGTGGVIQETQYF. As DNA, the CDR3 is TGTGCCAGCAGCTTGGGGACAGGGGGTGTTATCCAAGAGACCCAGTACTTC.